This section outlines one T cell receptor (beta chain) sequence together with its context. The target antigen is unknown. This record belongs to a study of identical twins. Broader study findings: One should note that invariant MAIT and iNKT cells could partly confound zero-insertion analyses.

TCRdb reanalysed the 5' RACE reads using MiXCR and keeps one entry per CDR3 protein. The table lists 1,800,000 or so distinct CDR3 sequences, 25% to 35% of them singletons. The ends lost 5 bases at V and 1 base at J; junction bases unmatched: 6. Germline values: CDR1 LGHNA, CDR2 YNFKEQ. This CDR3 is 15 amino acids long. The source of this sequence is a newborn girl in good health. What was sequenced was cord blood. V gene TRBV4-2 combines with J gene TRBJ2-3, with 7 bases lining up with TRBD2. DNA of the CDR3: TGTGCCAGCAGCAGGCGGGAGTCGGGCACAGATACGCAGTATTTT. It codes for CASSRRESGTDTQYF.